One and the same sample provided the 31 T cell receptor beta chains below, sequenced in a study of CD8+ T cells in alopecia areata. Extracted from the samples, RNA was reverse transcribed into cDNA to serve as the sequencing template. Produced via immunoSEQ multiplex PCR; TCRdb's table is partial and in-frame only. This sample has 100,000 to 150,000 clones, with approximately 49% found just once. This sample comprised CD8+ T cells sorted from blood, obtained at week 0. These receptors came from a human donor with alopecia areata.

J is TRBJ1-2 and V is TRBV9; a possible D gene is TRBD1 (6 bases). The CDR3 covers 12 residues. Trimming left V 3 bases short and J 9 bases short, with 12 bases between. Germline CDR1 and CDR2: SGDLS and YYNGEE. The CDR3 here is CASSEPQGSYTF. In DNA, the CDR3 is TGTGCCAGCAGCGAGCCCCAGGGGAGCTACACCTTC.

The chain links TRBV6-1 to TRBJ2-7; 7 bases align to TRBD1. Looked up from germline, CDR1 is MNHNS and CDR2 is SASEGT. With 2 bases clipped from V and 0 bases from J, the junction kept 4 bases outside the gene matches. The CDR3 extends over 15 amino acids. The CDR3 loop reads CASSELTGHSYEQYF. The CDR3 region has the DNA TGTGCCAGCAGTGAATTGACAGGGCACTCCTACGAGCAGTACTTC.

This clone was seen a single time. This sequence joins TRBV2 and TRBJ2-7, with a tentative D call TRBD1 (5 bases). This CDR3 has 15 residues. Trimming left V 3 bases short and J 3 bases short, with 15 bases between. Germline V CDR1 and CDR2: SNHLY, FYNNEI. Written as DNA, the CDR3 is TGTGCCAGCAGTGATCTCCGCGTCAGGGTCTACGAGCAGTACTTC. It codes for CASSDLRVRVYEQYF.

The V gene is TRBV5-6, the J gene TRBJ1-5; D gene uncertain. V dropped 4 bases and J dropped 9 bases, with 11 bases sitting between them. The CDR3 consists of 12 residues. Germline lookup yields CDR1 SGHDT and CDR2 YYEEEE. This CDR3 reads CASSPGPGPQHF. In DNA, the CDR3 is TGTGCCAGCAGCCCTGGTCCGGGGCCCCAGCATTTT.

This clone appeared a few times. The chain joins TRBV29-1 to TRBJ1-2, with a possible D match to TRBD1 (6 bases). This CDR3 is built from 18 residues. Germline assignment: CDR1 SQVTM and CDR2 ANQGSEA. Deletions cut 3 bases from V and 7 bases from J, with 30 bases between. The CDR3 sequence: CSVDPPEGQPRGFSGYTF. CDR3 in DNA: TGCAGCGTTGACCCCCCTGAGGGACAACCCCGGGGGTTCTCTGGCTACACCTTC.

The chain is built from TRBV7-8 and TRBJ2-3; D ambiguous. Trimming left V 5 bases short and J 5 bases short, with 8 bases between. The germline CDR1 and CDR2 sequences are SGHVS and FQNEAQ. The CDR3 runs 12 residues. CDR3 coding DNA: TGTGCCAGCAGCCAAGGAAAAGATACGCAGTATTTT. It is translated as CASSQGKDTQYF.

The sample holds a few counts of this clone. This rearrangement joins TRBV5-4 to TRBJ2-1, with 8 bases aligning to TRBD1. Germline assignment: CDR1 SGHNT and CDR2 YYREEE (reference sequence). J gave up 6 bases and V 3 bases, and 5 bases lay outside the gene matches. The CDR3 sequence is 14 residues long. The CDR3 DNA reads as TGTGCCAGCAGCTCGGGACAGGTCATCAATGAGCAGTTCTTC. Protein sequence: CASSSGQVINEQFF.

The rearrangement uses TRBV27 and TRBJ1-2, with D unresolved. CDR1 and CDR2 (germline): MNHEY, SMNVEV (reference sequence). V was cut by 5 bases and J by 3 bases, with 13 bases left in between. This CDR3 has 14 amino acids. CDR3 sequence (DNA): TGTGCCAGCAGTCCCACCGGGGATGACTATGGCTACACCTTC. This translates into CASSPTGDDYGYTF.

The chain has TRBV10-3 and TRBJ2-7; D remains unclear. The CDR3 spans 15 residues. The germline CDR1 and CDR2 sequences are ENHRY and SYGVKD. The V gene lost 0 bases and the J gene lost 2 bases, with 11 bases spanning the gap. CDR3 protein: CAISESFTETYEQYF. The CDR3 DNA sequence: TGTGCCATCAGTGAGTCGTTTACGGAAACCTACGAGCAGTACTTC.

This clone came up a few times. The chain carries TRBV23-1 and TRBJ1-5; D may be TRBD1 (6 bases). TRBV23-1 is placed among ORFs of uncertain function. CDR3 length: 16 residues. The V end lost 7 bases, the J end lost 4 bases, and 20 bases lay between the germline ends. CDR3 sequence: CASTNLGGHRNQPQHF. The DNA for the CDR3 is TGCGCCAGCACGAATTTGGGGGGCCATCGGAATCAGCCCCAGCATTTT.

This sequence joins TRBV18 and TRBJ2-7; tentative D call: TRBD2 (5 bases). Per germline, CDR1 KGHSH and CDR2 LQKENI. This CDR3 spans 15 amino acids. Trimming stripped 1 base from V and 2 bases from J, with 12 bases between. CDR3 amino acids: CASSPLDGEAYEQYF. The DNA of the CDR3 is TGTGCCAGCTCACCACTCGACGGGGAAGCCTACGAGCAGTACTTC.

This chain connects TRBV4-1 to TRBJ2-1; D unresolved. The V gene lost 0 bases and the J gene lost 4 bases, with 7 bases spanning the gap. Germline V gene lookup returns CDR1 MGHRA and CDR2 YSYEKL. The CDR3 has 14 residues. Here the CDR3 DNA reads TGCGCCAGCAGCCAAGATCCAGAGTACAATGAGCAGTTCTTC. It codes for CASSQDPEYNEQFF.

The chain uses TRBV5-1 and TRBJ2-5; TRBD1 matches 8 bases. Germline V CDR1 and CDR2: SGHRS, YFSETQ. The CDR3 loop spans 15 amino acids. V dropped 0 bases and J dropped 5; count of bases not matched to a gene: 6. For the CDR3, the DNA is TGCGCCAGCAGCTTGGCACAGGGGGATCGGGAGACCCAGTACTTC. Protein: CASSLAQGDRETQYF.

The chain joins TRBV13 to TRBJ2-6, with a tentative D call TRBD2 (5 bases). V dropped 2 bases and J dropped 4 bases, with 12 bases sitting between them. This CDR3 spans 16 amino acids. CDR1 is PRHDT, CDR2 FYEKMQ, per germline (reference sequence). As DNA, the CDR3 is TGTGCCAGCAGCTTATTTGAGGAGGCAGGGGCCAACGTCCTGACTTTC. Protein: CASSLFEEAGANVLTF.

This chain joins TRBV7-9 and TRBJ1-1, with D possibly being TRBD1 (6 bases). CDR1 is SEHNR, CDR2 FQNEAQ, per germline (reference sequence). CDR3 length: 15 residues. Trimming stripped 11 bases from V and 4 bases from J, with 23 bases between. CDR3 in amino acids: CASGQTGRFITEAFF. As DNA, the CDR3 is TGTGCCTCGGGTCAAACAGGGCGGTTTATCACTGAAGCTTTCTTT.

The table lists this clone with a few counts. The chain couples TRBV29-1 to TRBJ1-4, with D uncertain. Germline assignment: CDR1 SQVTM and CDR2 ANQGSEA. The V end lost 5 bases, the J end lost 0 bases, and 7 bases lay between the germline ends. CDR3 length: 13 residues. In DNA, the CDR3 is TGCAGCGTTTTCGGAGCAACTAATGAAAAACTGTTTTTT. Protein product: CSVFGATNEKLFF.

This clone was counted only a few times. This sequence joins TRBV9 and TRBJ1-5; D gene ambiguous. From germline, CDR1 is SGDLS and CDR2 YYNGEE. The CDR3 runs 13 residues. V was pared by 5 bases and J by 3 bases, with 9 bases between. For the CDR3, the DNA is TGTGCCAGCAGTAGGAGGCCCAATCAGCCCCAGCATTTT. Translating it yields CASSRRPNQPQHF.

Concerning this clone itself: This same CDR3 is encoded by further DNA sequences in the sample. This rearrangement joins TRBV11-2 to TRBJ2-7; D unclear. The V end was cut by 5 bases, the J end by 5 bases, with 7 bases between. The CDR3 has 11 amino acids. Germline assignment: CDR1 SGHAT and CDR2 FQNNGV. The DNA of the CDR3 is TGTGCCAGCAGCCCTGGGGACGAGCAGTACTTC. This codes for CASSPGDEQYF.

This clone was seen more than once but under ten times. J is TRBJ2-5 and V is TRBV6-1, with 9 bases fitting TRBD1. CDR3 length equals 16 residues. V was pared by 2 bases and J by 1 base, with 5 bases of the junction left unmatched. Germline V gene sequence: CDR1 MNHNS, CDR2 SASEGT. The CDR3 region is CASSELTGGLQETQYF. CDR3 DNA: TGTGCCAGCAGTGAACTTACAGGGGGCCTCCAAGAGACCCAGTACTTC.

In this sample, this clone turned up a few times. The genes are TRBV7-9 and TRBJ2-1; D remains unclear. Germline assignment: CDR1 SEHNR and CDR2 FQNEAQ (reference sequence). This CDR3 is 13 amino acids long. The germline V and J ends were trimmed by 5 bases and 2 bases, with 7 bases remaining between them. The CDR3 DNA sequence: TGTGCCAGCAGCCCCCGAACCTACAATGAGCAGTTCTTC. Translating gives CASSPRTYNEQFF.

V gene TRBV9 combines with J gene TRBJ1-6; D may be TRBD1 (6 bases). CDR1 is SGDLS, CDR2 YYNGEE, per germline. V was clipped by 4 bases and J by 11 bases, with 13 bases between them. The CDR3 totals 13 residues. The CDR3 spells CASSNFAGAPLHF. CDR3 bases: TGTGCCAGCAGCAATTTCGCAGGGGCACCCCTCCACTTT.

The chain is built from TRBV29-1 and TRBJ2-1, with D possibly called TRBD1 or TRBD2 (6 bases each). Trimming took 5 bases from V and 8 from J, leaving 22 bases between them. The CDR3 sequence is 15 residues long. CDR1 is SQVTM and CDR2 is ANQGSEA in the germline V gene. CDR3 DNA: TGCAGCGTTACTAAGGGGGGACCAAACGTCGATGAGCAGTTCTTC. This encodes CSVTKGGPNVDEQFF.

This clone was picked up a small number of times. This sequence joins TRBV10-2 and TRBJ1-2, with D possibly TRBD1 on 5 matching bases. The CDR3 runs to 15 residues. Germline V CDR1 and CDR2: WSHSY, SAAADI. Trimming took 4 bases from V and 4 from J, leaving 16 bases between them. The CDR3 loop reads CASSGSEGLLYGYTF. CDR3 in DNA: TGCGCCAGCAGTGGAAGCGAGGGGCTCCTCTATGGCTACACCTTC.

The rearrangement uses TRBV25-1 and TRBJ2-5, with 9 bases lining up with TRBD2. The CDR3 is 13 residues long. V lost 8 bases, J lost 5 bases, and 6 bases stayed unmatched. Per the germline V gene, CDR1 is MGHDK and CDR2 is SYGVNS. CDR3 in amino acids: CASAKRGDETQYF. DNA for the CDR3: TGTGCCAGCGCTAAGCGGGGGGATGAGACCCAGTACTTC.

This chain joins TRBV7-2 and TRBJ1-6; TRBD1 is a possible D gene (5 bases). CDR1 is SGHTA, CDR2 FQGNSA, per germline. CDR3 size: 15 residues. Trimming cost V 2 bases and J 14 bases, with 19 bases left between them. This CDR3 reads CASSLSPGTPDALHF. Here the CDR3 DNA reads TGTGCCAGCAGCTTATCCCCCGGGACCCCCGACGCCCTCCACTTT.

The chain carries TRBV7-2 and TRBJ2-2; D assignment may be TRBD1 or TRBD2 (5 bases each). The CDR3 is made up of 15 amino acids. The V and J ends lost 1 base and 9 bases respectively, with 15 bases between them. The germline V gene has CDR1 SGHTA and CDR2 FQGNSA. The CDR3 region has the DNA TGTGCCAGCAGCTTAGGGGGACGACCTGGGCGGGAGCTGTTTTTT. Amino acids: CASSLGGRPGRELFF.

This clone was counted only a few times. This chain links TRBV15 with TRBJ2-7; TRBD1 aligns across 8 bases. The CDR3 is 15 residues long. Germline CDR1 is LNHNV and CDR2 is YYDKDF (reference sequence). V lost 3 bases to trimming and J lost 2 bases; unmatched junction nucleotides: 6. DNA for the CDR3: TGTGCCACCAGCAGGGACAGGGTTAAGGCCTACGAGCAGTACTTC. As protein: CATSRDRVKAYEQYF.

This clone was observed a few times. The V and J genes are TRBV23-1 and TRBJ2-5; TRBD1 matches at 7 bases. TRBV23-1 is assigned to the ORF class and has an uncertain function. The V and J ends lost 8 bases and 5 bases, in that order; junction bases with no gene match: 14. The CDR3 contains 15 residues. The CDR3 bases are TGCGCCAGCTTGCCGGGACAGAAAAGAAGGGAGACCCAGTACTTC. Translating it yields CASLPGQKRRETQYF.

The V call is TRBV10-3, the J call TRBJ1-2, with D maybe TRBD1 (5 bases). This CDR3 contains 15 residues. Germline V gene sequence: CDR1 ENHRY, CDR2 SYGVKD. Trimming removed 2 bases from V and 4 bases from J, with 14 bases in between. The CDR3 region has the DNA TGTGCCATCAGTGAGGAAGAAACAGGATCCTATGGCTACACCTTC. Translation gives CAISEEETGSYGYTF.

The V gene is TRBV29-1, the J gene TRBJ1-1; D call uncertain. Looked up from germline, CDR1 is SQVTM and CDR2 is ANQGSEA. The V and J ends lost 2 bases and 4 bases respectively, with 14 bases between them. The CDR3 extends over 14 amino acids. As DNA, the CDR3 is TGCAGCGTTGAACTGACCACCGGACCCACTGAAGCTTTCTTT. Protein sequence: CSVELTTGPTEAFF.

V usage is TRBV6-4 and J usage is TRBJ1-6, with 8 bases lining up with TRBD1. CDR1 and CDR2 (germline): MRHNA, SNTAGT. The CDR3 contains 16 residues. V lost 0 bases, J lost 10 bases, and 8 bases stayed unmatched. CDR3 DNA: TGTGCCAGCAGTGACTCAAGAGGACAGGGTGGCTCACCCCTCCACTTT. Translating gives CASSDSRGQGGSPLHF.